The rows below give T cell receptor beta chains drawn from one sample of a study of T cell changes during pregnancy in multiple sclerosis. Clones were sequenced by immunoSEQ multiplex PCR, and TCRdb holds only the in-frame ones, with some missing. Among under 100,000 clones listed, 90% to 95% were seen once. Material: peripheral blood, obtained in the second trimester of pregnancy. The source of these receptors is a female donor with multiple sclerosis, enrolled in a pregnancy study. Each CDR3 is given with its conserved first and last residue. D genes are given only for firm matches. Size tells how often a clone was seen (once, few, many) or the class of an expanded clone, and some rows leave it out.

D: NA
J: TRBJ1-5
V: TRBV20-1
size: NA
CDR3: CSATGDQPQHF
DNA: TGCAGTGCTACAGGGGATCAGCCCCAGCATTTT

D: TRBD2
J: TRBJ2-7
V: TRBV28
size: NA
CDR3: CASSLGIGIFSSGRAVQYEQYF
DNA: TGTGCCAGCAGTTTGGGGATAGGGATATTCTCTAGCGGGAGGGCGGTTCAATACGAGCAGTACTTC

D: NA
J: TRBJ2-5
V: TRBV5-1
size: NA
CDR3: CASSPGMLAETQYF
DNA: TGCGCCAGCTCCCCAGGGATGCTGGCGGAGACCCAGTACTTC

D: TRBD1
J: TRBJ1-5
V: TRBV25-1
size: NA
CDR3: CASSEGTGGYGQPQHF
DNA: TGTGCCAGCAGTGAAGGGACAGGGGGCTATGGTCAGCCCCAGCATTTT

D: NA
J: TRBJ2-2
V: TRBV5-1
size: NA
CDR3: CASSLVTGSTGELFF
DNA: TGCGCCAGCAGCTTGGTTACGGGAAGTACCGGGGAGCTGTTTTTT

D: NA
J: TRBJ2-2
V: TRBV29-1
size: NA
CDR3: CSFAPSYTGELFF
DNA: TGCAGCTTCGCTCCTAGTTACACCGGGGAGCTGTTTTTT

D: TRBD1
J: TRBJ1-1
V: TRBV6-1
size: NA
CDR3: CASTSDRGVTEAFF
DNA: TGTGCCAGCACCAGCGACAGGGGTGTCACTGAAGCTTTCTTT

D: TRBD2
J: TRBJ2-3
V: TRBV7-9
size: NA
CDR3: CASKSGGDTQYF
DNA: TGTGCCAGCAAATCCGGGGGGGATACGCAGTATTTT

D: NA
J: TRBJ2-3
V: TRBV30
size: NA
CDR3: CAWSPLWAFGGTDTQYF
DNA: TGTGCCTGGAGCCCCCTCTGGGCCTTCGGGGGCACAGATACGCAGTATTTT

D: NA
J: TRBJ2-7
V: TRBV7-6
size: NA
CDR3: CASSLVETYEQYF
DNA: TGTGCCAGCAGCTTAGTTGAGACCTACGAGCAGTACTTC

D: TRBD1
J: TRBJ1-1
V: TRBV7-3
size: NA
CDR3: CASSSGTGHTEAFF
DNA: TGTGCCAGCAGCTCAGGGACAGGGCACACTGAAGCTTTCTTT

D: NA
J: TRBJ2-1
V: TRBV12-5
size: NA
CDR3: CASGLGASSYNEQFF
DNA: TGTGCTAGTGGTTTGGGCGCGAGCTCCTACAATGAGCAGTTCTTC

D: NA
J: TRBJ2-7
V: TRBV19
size: NA
CDR3: CASSIGGYEQYF
DNA: TGTGCCAGTAGTATCGGGGGCTACGAGCAGTACTTC

D: TRBD1
J: TRBJ2-7
V: TRBV27
size: once
CDR3: CASSWTGSGHEQYF
DNA: TGTGCCAGCAGTTGGACAGGGTCGGGCCACGAGCAGTACTTC

D: TRBD1
J: TRBJ2-7
V: TRBV13
size: NA
CDR3: CASSSRTGAYEQYF
DNA: TGTGCCAGCAGCTCCCGCACAGGGGCCTACGAGCAGTACTTC

D: NA
J: TRBJ2-7
V: TRBV18
size: NA
CDR3: CASSSDSAYEQYF
DNA: TGTGCCAGCTCATCTGACAGCGCCTACGAGCAGTACTTC

D: NA
J: TRBJ1-5
V: TRBV4-2
size: NA
CDR3: CASSPGQGTDQPQHF
DNA: TGTGCCAGCAGCCCCGGGCAGGGGACGGATCAGCCCCAGCATTTT

D: NA
J: TRBJ2-5
V: TRBV11-2
size: NA
CDR3: CASSLVAAQETQYF
DNA: TGTGCCAGCAGCTTAGTAGCGGCCCAAGAGACCCAGTACTTC

D: NA
J: TRBJ2-5
V: TRBV27
size: NA
CDR3: CASSSEYQETQYF
DNA: TGTGCCAGCAGTTCTGAGTACCAAGAGACCCAGTACTTC

D: NA
J: TRBJ2-3
V: TRBV6-5
size: NA
CDR3: CASSPSRGPDTQYF
DNA: TGTGCCAGCAGTCCCTCCAGGGGTCCAGATACGCAGTATTTT

D: NA
J: TRBJ1-2
V: TRBV6-5
size: once
CDR3: CASSRANYGYTF
DNA: TGTGCCAGCAGCCGAGCTAACTATGGCTACACCTTC

D: NA
J: TRBJ1-1
V: TRBV14
size: NA
CDR3: CASSISLNTEAFF
DNA: TGTGCCAGCAGCATCTCTTTGAACACTGAAGCTTTCTTT

D: TRBD1
J: TRBJ1-4
V: TRBV6-1
size: NA
CDR3: CASSNKFRDSKLFF
DNA: TGTGCCAGCAGCAATAAGTTCCGGGACAGCAAACTGTTTTTT

D: NA
J: TRBJ1-4
V: TRBV4-1
size: NA
CDR3: CASSQEGPAVFIEKLFF
DNA: TGCGCCAGCAGCCAAGAGGGCCCAGCCGTCTTCATTGAAAAACTGTTTTTT

D: TRBD1
J: TRBJ2-4
V: TRBV19
size: NA
CDR3: CASSTRTGSDKNIQYF
DNA: TGTGCCAGTAGTACCCGGACAGGGTCGGACAAAAACATTCAGTACTTC

D: NA
J: TRBJ2-3
V: TRBV5-1
size: NA
CDR3: CASSLLQAEDTQYF
DNA: TGCGCCAGCAGCTTGTTACAGGCGGAGGATACGCAGTATTTT

D: NA
J: TRBJ2-2
V: TRBV27
size: NA
CDR3: CASSSIGTGELFF
DNA: TGTGCCAGCAGTTCTATCGGCACCGGGGAGCTGTTTTTT

D: NA
J: TRBJ1-3
V: TRBV28
size: NA
CDR3: CASSLSGSSGNTIYF
DNA: TGTGCCAGCAGTTTATCGGGAAGCTCTGGAAACACCATATATTTT

D: NA
J: TRBJ2-5
V: TRBV5-1
size: NA
CDR3: CASSLGAGQETQYF
DNA: TGCGCCAGCAGCTTGGGTGCGGGACAAGAGACCCAGTACTTC

D: TRBD1
J: TRBJ1-1
V: TRBV18
size: NA
CDR3: CASSPGQGMNTEAFF
DNA: TGTGCCAGCTCACCGGGACAGGGGATGAACACTGAAGCTTTCTTT

D: NA
J: TRBJ1-1
V: TRBV29-1
size: NA
CDR3: CSVEDRGQLNTEAFF
DNA: TGCAGCGTTGAAGATCGTGGACAGCTGAACACTGAAGCTTTCTTT

D: TRBD1
J: TRBJ1-2
V: TRBV19
size: NA
CDR3: CASSIDRGLDGYTF
DNA: TGTGCCAGTAGTATCGACAGGGGGCTTGATGGCTACACCTTC

D: NA
J: TRBJ2-7
V: TRBV30
size: NA
CDR3: CASNLAPSYEQYF
DNA: TGTGCCTCGAATCTAGCGCCTTCCTACGAGCAGTACTTC

D: TRBD1
J: TRBJ2-7
V: TRBV5-1
size: NA
CDR3: CASSLSTGVMGTYEQYF
DNA: TGCGCCAGCAGCTTGTCGACAGGGGTTATGGGAACCTACGAGCAGTACTTC

D: TRBD1
J: TRBJ1-2
V: TRBV6-5
size: NA
CDR3: CASSPDRDGYTF
DNA: TGTGCCAGCAGTCCTGACAGGGATGGCTACACCTTC

D: TRBD1
J: TRBJ1-5
V: TRBV19
size: NA
CDR3: CASSLIRDRGQPQHF
DNA: TGTGCCAGTAGCCTTATCCGGGACAGGGGTCAGCCCCAGCATTTT

D: TRBD1
J: TRBJ1-5
V: TRBV30
size: NA
CDR3: CAWKGTGGSQPQHF
DNA: TGTGCCTGGAAGGGTACAGGGGGGAGTCAGCCCCAGCATTTT

D: NA
J: TRBJ1-4
V: TRBV19
size: NA
CDR3: CASTGGDEKLFF
DNA: TGTGCCAGTACGGGAGGGGACGAAAAACTGTTTTTT

D: TRBD2
J: TRBJ2-1
V: TRBV4-1
size: NA
CDR3: CASSHHRLAADNEQFF
DNA: TGCGCCAGCAGCCACCACCGACTAGCTGCAGACAATGAGCAGTTCTTC

D: NA
J: TRBJ1-2
V: TRBV5-4
size: NA
CDR3: CASSSNPQIGGYTF
DNA: TGTGCCAGCAGCTCGAACCCTCAGATCGGGGGCTACACCTTC

D: TRBD2
J: TRBJ2-2
V: TRBV5-4
size: NA
CDR3: CASSSPSGRTTGELFF
DNA: TGTGCCAGCAGCTCCCCTAGCGGGAGAACCACCGGGGAGCTGTTTTTT

D: NA
J: TRBJ2-6
V: TRBV5-1
size: once
CDR3: CATATGSSGANVLTF
DNA: TGCGCCACCGCAACAGGGAGCTCTGGGGCCAACGTCCTGACTTTC

D: TRBD1
J: TRBJ2-7
V: TRBV28
size: NA
CDR3: CASRGGQGGTYEQYF
DNA: TGTGCCAGCAGGGGTGGACAGGGAGGCACCTACGAGCAGTACTTC

D: TRBD2
J: TRBJ2-1
V: TRBV9
size: once
CDR3: CASSGGFMTGGSNEQFF
DNA: TGTGCCAGCAGCGGGGGCTTTATGACGGGAGGGTCCAATGAGCAGTTCTTC

D: NA
J: TRBJ2-2
V: TRBV6-6
size: NA
CDR3: CASSYRGTGELFF
DNA: TGTGCCAGCAGTTACAGGGGAACCGGGGAGCTGTTTTTT

D: NA
J: TRBJ1-2
V: TRBV7-9
size: NA
CDR3: CASSLFVTGKTDYGYTF
DNA: TGTGCCAGCAGCTTATTTGTAACAGGGAAAACGGACTATGGCTACACCTTC

D: NA
J: TRBJ2-7
V: TRBV11-3
size: NA
CDR3: CASSLGAGYEQYF
DNA: TGTGCCAGCAGCTTAGGGGCCGGCTACGAGCAGTACTTC

D: NA
J: TRBJ2-5
V: TRBV18
size: NA
CDR3: CASSQGLQETQYF
DNA: TGTGCCAGCTCCCAGGGGTTACAAGAGACCCAGTACTTC

D: NA
J: TRBJ2-7
V: TRBV11-2
size: NA
CDR3: CASSSGVYEQYF
DNA: TGTGCCAGCAGCTCAGGGGTGTACGAGCAGTACTTC

D: NA
J: TRBJ2-3
V: TRBV27
size: NA
CDR3: CASSFLGIRGTDTQYF
DNA: TGTGCCAGCAGTTTCTTAGGGATCCGGGGAACAGATACGCAGTATTTT

D: TRBD2
J: TRBJ2-1
V: TRBV5-4
size: NA
CDR3: CASSTQREAMGEQFF
DNA: TGTGCCAGCAGCACGCAGCGGGAGGCAATGGGGGAGCAGTTCTTC

D: TRBD2
J: TRBJ2-2
V: TRBV7-3
size: few
CDR3: CASSSSGTTGGELFF
DNA: TGTGCCAGCAGCAGTAGCGGGACCACGGGCGGGGAGCTGTTTTTT

D: NA
J: TRBJ1-5
V: TRBV6-1
size: NA
CDR3: CASSEAPRSSNQPQHF
DNA: TGTGCCAGCAGTGAAGCGCCCAGGTCTAGCAATCAGCCCCAGCATTTT

D: TRBD1
J: TRBJ2-3
V: TRBV13
size: NA
CDR3: CASSSGTGPNTQYF
DNA: TGTGCCAGCAGCTCCGGGACAGGTCCAAATACGCAGTATTTT

D: NA
J: TRBJ2-7
V: TRBV28
size: NA
CDR3: CASSLRPDTSYEQYF
DNA: TGTGCCAGCAGCCTCCGACCTGACACCAGCTACGAGCAGTACTTC

D: NA
J: TRBJ1-2
V: TRBV2
size: NA
CDR3: CASTDGLGYGYTF
DNA: TGTGCCAGCACGGACGGACTCGGCTATGGCTACACCTTC

D: TRBD1
J: TRBJ2-5
V: TRBV29-1
size: NA
CDR3: CSVEDLSDRGHVGTQYF
DNA: TGCAGCGTTGAAGATCTAAGTGACAGGGGGCATGTGGGGACCCAGTACTTC